The 19 T cell receptor beta chains below all came from one sample that was sequenced in a study of regulatory T cells in long-lasting Graves disease. In building TCR beta libraries, iRepertoire HTBI primers were used together with Arm-PCR of CDR3 regions. One entry per CDR3 protein, called by TCRdb with MiXCR from the multiplex PCR reads. In the table there are approximately 360,000 distinct CDR3 sequences, about 23% of which are singletons. The time point denotes: persistent/refractory GD, antithyroid drugs over 5 years with positive TRAb. Making the TCR library involved RNA that had been extracted from PBMCs. The sequencing used peripheral blood mononuclear cells (PBMCs), collected when the disease was refractory, from a patient treated with antithyroid drugs. All receptors come from a woman aged 40 to 49 with Graves disease.

The chain is built from TRBV27 and TRBJ1-1; D is perhaps TRBD1 (5 bases). V was trimmed by 6 bases and J by 2 bases, leaving 10 bases between them. CDR1 is MNHEY, CDR2 SMNVEV, per germline (reference sequence). The length of the CDR3 is 13 residues. The CDR3 coding sequence is TGTGCCAGCAGCGGACACCGTAACACTGAAGCTTTCTTT. Amino acids: CASSGHRNTEAFF.

V gene TRBV29-1 combines with J gene TRBJ2-1, with no clear D. The CDR3 consists of 13 residues. Per germline, CDR1 SQVTM and CDR2 ANQGSEA. The V end was cut by 4 bases, the J end by 2 bases, with 9 bases between. CDR3 loop: CSVVAGAYNEQFF. The CDR3 bases are TGCAGCGTTGTGGCAGGCGCCTACAATGAGCAGTTCTTC.

This clonotype has ten or more counts. The chain employs TRBV12-3 or TRBV12-4 and TRBJ2-5; TRBD2 agrees at 9 bases. This CDR3 contains 14 residues. V gave up 5 bases and J gave up 3 bases; unmatched junction bases: 4. The CDR3: CASSRVAGEETQYF. The CDR3 DNA reads as TGTGCCAGCAGTCGCGTAGCGGGGGAAGAGACCCAGTACTTC.

This clonotype occurred many times. The chain joins TRBV28 to TRBJ1-6; 8 bases line up with TRBD1. This CDR3 is 13 amino acids long. After removal of 6 bases from V and 17 bases from J, the junction contained 12 bases not matched to a gene. CDR1 and CDR2 (germline): MDHEN, SYDVKM. The CDR3 region is CASRPGRDRYFHF. CDR3 DNA: TGTGCCAGCAGACCTGGCCGGGACAGGTACTTCCACTTT.

This clonotype was seen at least ten times. V gene TRBV12-3 or TRBV12-4 combines with J gene TRBJ2-4, with 9 bases fitting TRBD2. V lost 1 base, J lost 1 base, and 8 bases stayed unmatched. This CDR3 has 18 residues. Written as DNA, the CDR3 is TGTGCCAGCAGTTTAGGACTAGCGGCTCAGCTGGCCAAAAACATTCAGTACTTC. It translates to CASSLGLAAQLAKNIQYF.

This clonotype was detected many times. CDR3 DNA sequence: TGTGCCATCAGTGACTTTACACGGACTAGCGGGAAAGAGACCCAGTACTTC. This encodes CAISDFTRTSGKETQYF. The V and J genes are TRBV10-3 and TRBJ2-5, with 12 nucleotides matching TRBD2. The CDR3 has 17 residues. CDR1 is ENHRY and CDR2 is SYGVKD in the germline V gene. The V gene end was trimmed by 3 bases and the J gene end by 3 bases; junction bases not matched to a gene: 8.

This clonotype has a count of ten or more. The chain links TRBV15 to TRBJ2-7, with D unresolved. This CDR3 has 15 amino acids. V was cut by 2 bases and J by 2 bases, with 13 bases left in between. Germline V gene data show CDR1 as LNHNV and CDR2 as YYDKDF (reference sequence). The CDR3: CATSRKSGPTYEQYF. For the CDR3, the DNA is TGTGCCACCAGCAGAAAATCGGGTCCCACCTACGAGCAGTACTTC.

The chain couples TRBV12-5 to TRBJ2-1, with a tentative D call TRBD2 (6 bases). V gave up 1 base and J gave up 8 bases, with 12 bases separating them. Per germline, CDR1 LGHNT and CDR2 FRNRAP. The CDR3 contains 14 residues. Here the CDR3 reads CASGLGAGRDEQFF. The CDR3 region has the DNA TGTGCTAGTGGTTTGGGGGCGGGACGCGATGAGCAGTTCTTC.

This clonotype was counted many times. The chain is built from TRBV28 and TRBJ1-1; tentatively, D is TRBD1 (6 bases). Germline V CDR1 and CDR2: MDHEN, SYDVKM. CDR3 length equals 15 residues. Deletions cut 5 bases from V and 5 bases from J, with 18 bases between. The CDR3 nucleotides are TGTGCCAGCAGTCCGGGACACGGCGTAGGTACTGAAGCTTTCTTT. The encoded protein is CASSPGHGVGTEAFF.

V is TRBV12-3 or TRBV12-4 and J is TRBJ2-2; D is possibly TRBD1 or TRBD2 (5 bases each). Between the trimmed V and J ends, which lost 5 bases and 5 bases, there was a span of 12 bases. The CDR3 runs 14 residues. The CDR3 sequence: CASSNGGQTGELFF. In DNA, the CDR3 is TGTGCCAGCAGTAATGGGGGTCAGACCGGGGAGCTGTTTTTT.

Of note for this clonotype: A read error may explain this, as a much larger clone is one base away. The conserved final phenylalanine or tryptophan is absent from the CDR3, which likely points to a read error. This chain joins TRBV6-1 and TRBJ2-7; the D is unclear. Deletions cut 2 bases from V and 1 base from J, with 12 bases between. Germline V gene sequence: CDR1 MNHNS, CDR2 SASEGT. The CDR3 contains 15 residues. CDR3 sequence: CASSENILSSYEQYL. The CDR3 DNA is TGTGCCAGCAGTGAAAACATCCTGTCATCCTACGAGCAGTACCTC.

Ten or more counts support this clonotype. This sequence joins TRBV28 and TRBJ2-7; no definite D call. Germline CDR1 reads MDHEN; CDR2 reads SYDVKM. The CDR3 length is 11 residues. V was pared by 5 bases and J by 6 bases, with 8 bases between. CDR3 DNA: TGTGCCAGCAGTCCCGCCCGCGAGCAGTACTTC. This sequence encodes CASSPAREQYF. Supplemented by reference TRBV28 and TRBJ2-7, the full variable domain reads DVKVTQSSRYLVKRTGEKVFLECVQDMDHENMFWYRQDPGLGLRLIYFSYDVKMKEKGDIPEGYSVSREKKERFSLILESASTNQTSMYLCASSPAREQYFGPGTRLTVT.

This clonotype was counted only a few times. The chain employs TRBV6-2 or TRBV6-3 and TRBJ1-5; D ambiguous. In germline, CDR1 is MNHEY, CDR2 SVGEGT. CDR3 size: 9 residues. Trimming left V 5 bases short and J 8 bases short, with 1 base between. The CDR3 nucleotides are TGTGCCAGCAGTGAGCCCCAGCATTTT. It specifies CASSEPQHF.

V and J are TRBV29-1 and TRBJ2-7, with 8 bases aligning to TRBD2. This CDR3 comprises 14 residues. From germline, CDR1 is SQVTM and CDR2 ANQGSEA. V lost 5 bases and J lost 1; bases outside the gene matches: 7. CDR3 residues: CSVLGGRKSYEQYF. The CDR3 nucleotides read TGCAGCGTTTTGGGCGGGAGGAAATCCTACGAGCAGTACTTC.

This clonotype was seen ten or more times. V usage is TRBV20-1 and J usage is TRBJ2-5; 9 bases are shared with TRBD1. After removal of 4 bases from V and 5 bases from J, the junction contained 5 bases not matched to a gene. Germline V gives CDR1 DFQATT, CDR2 SNEGSKA (reference sequence). This CDR3 comprises 13 residues. The DNA of the CDR3 is TGCAGTGCTAAACAGGGGGCGAGGGAGACCCAGTACTTC. Its translation is CSAKQGARETQYF.

The gene calls are TRBV28 and TRBJ2-2; D perhaps matches TRBD2 (5 bases). V dropped 8 bases and J dropped 4 bases, with 14 bases sitting between them. The CDR3 consists of 14 residues. Germline V CDR1 and CDR2: MDHEN, SYDVKM. DNA of the CDR3: TGTGCCAGCTCACCCGACTACGGCACCGGGGAGCTGTTTTTT. Translated, it gives CASSPDYGTGELFF. Looking up the rest from reference TRBV28 and TRBJ2-2 gives the full variable domain: DVKVTQSSRYLVKRTGEKVFLECVQDMDHENMFWYRQDPGLGLRLIYFSYDVKMKEKGDIPEGYSVSREKKERFSLILESASTNQTSMYLCASSPDYGTGELFFGEGSRLTVL.

For this clonotype: A clone one base away is much larger, so this may be a read error. The rearrangement links TRBV28 to TRBJ2-7; D remains ambiguous. In germline, CDR1 is MDHEN, CDR2 SYDVKM. The CDR3 is 11 residues long. The CDR3 protein is CATQAGYGQYF. The CDR3 DNA follows: TGTGCCACCCAGGCAGGCTACGGGCAGTACTTC.

Many counts were recorded for this clonotype. V and J are TRBV20-1 and TRBJ2-7; D possibly uses TRBD1 or TRBD2 (5 bases each). CDR1 and CDR2 from the germline V gene are DFQATT and SNEGSKA (reference sequence). Trimming pared 5 bases from V and 3 bases from J, leaving 17 bases between. The length of the CDR3 is 14 residues. CDR3 loop: CSAGNWDGIYEQYF. The DNA for the CDR3 is TGCAGTGCTGGCAACTGGGACGGGATCTACGAGCAGTACTTC.

This clonotype was detected many times. The CDR3 DNA reads as TGTGCCAGTATGTGGGACGGACTCTCCGGGGAGCTGTTTTTT. Encoded protein: CASMWDGLSGELFF. The J gene is TRBJ2-2, the V gene TRBV28; the D call may be TRBD1 or TRBD2 (5 bases each). In germline, CDR1 is MDHEN, CDR2 SYDVKM. Between the trimmed V and J ends, which lost 9 bases and 6 bases, there was a span of 17 bases. The length of the CDR3 is 14 residues.